Shown below are 3 T cell receptor beta chains from a single sample sequenced in a study of OX40 agonist ivuxolimab in advanced cancers. Sequenced by immunoSEQ multiplex PCR; TCRdb stores in-frame clones only, minus some. The table shows about 150,000 clones, with approximately 94% occurring only once. Source: CD4+ or CD8+ T cells sorted from blood, taken in a trial of the OX40 agonist ivuxolimab. The receptors derive from an adult with an advanced solid tumor such as melanoma, head and neck, liver or kidney cancer.

This chain connects TRBV23-1 to TRBJ1-1; no firm D call. TRBV23-1 is annotated as an ORF whose role is uncertain. V lost 4 bases and J 3 bases, leaving 18 bases between the germline ends. The CDR3 contains 16 residues. The CDR3 region is CASSRETPQAYTEAFF. CDR3 sequence (DNA): TGCGCCAGCAGTCGGGAGACTCCTCAGGCCTACACTGAAGCTTTCTTT.

This clone was picked up one time. The chain employs TRBV7-2 and TRBJ1-2; D is unclear. CDR1 is SGHTA and CDR2 is FQGNSA in the germline V gene. Trimming took 0 bases from V and 4 from J, leaving 9 bases between them. The CDR3 sequence is 14 residues long. The CDR3 sequence is CASSLAKDSYGYTF. The CDR3 DNA sequence: TGTGCCAGCAGCTTAGCCAAGGACTCCTATGGCTACACCTTC.

CDR3: CASSPPGGAAYNEQFF. Written as DNA, the CDR3 is TGTGCCAGCTCACCGCCTGGGGGGGCGGCTTACAATGAGCAGTTCTTC. The chain is built from TRBV18 and TRBJ2-1; D possibly corresponds to TRBD2 (7 bases). With 3 bases removed from V and 4 bases from J, the gap between germline ends came to 16 bases. Germline-derived CDR1 and CDR2 are KGHSH and LQKENI. There are 16 residues in the CDR3.